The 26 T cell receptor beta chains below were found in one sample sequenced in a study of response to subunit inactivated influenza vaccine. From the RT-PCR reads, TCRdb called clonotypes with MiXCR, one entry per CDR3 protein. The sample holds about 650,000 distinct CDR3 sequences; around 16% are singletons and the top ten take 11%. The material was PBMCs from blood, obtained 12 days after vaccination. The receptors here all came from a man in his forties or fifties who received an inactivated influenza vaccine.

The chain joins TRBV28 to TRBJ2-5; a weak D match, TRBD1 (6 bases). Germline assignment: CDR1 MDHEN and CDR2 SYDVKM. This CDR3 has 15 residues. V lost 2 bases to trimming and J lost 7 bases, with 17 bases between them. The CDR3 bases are TGTGCCAGCAGTTTAATGACCAGGGGTGTGGGGACCCAGTACTTC. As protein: CASSLMTRGVGTQYF.

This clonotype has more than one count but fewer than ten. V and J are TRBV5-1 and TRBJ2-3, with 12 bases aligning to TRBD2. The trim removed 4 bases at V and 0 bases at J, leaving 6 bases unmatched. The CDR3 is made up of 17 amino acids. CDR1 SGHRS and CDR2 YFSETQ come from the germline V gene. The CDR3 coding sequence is TGCGCCAGCAGCACGGGACTAGCGGGTTCTAGCACAGATACGCAGTATTTT. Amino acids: CASSTGLAGSSTDTQYF.

As DNA, the CDR3 is TGTGCCAGCAGTTATTCTAGGGATGGCTATGGCTACACCTTC. It specifies CASSYSRDGYGYTF. This chain uses TRBV12-3 or TRBV12-4 with TRBJ1-2, with no clear D. CDR3 length equals 14 residues. Trimming stripped 4 bases from V and 4 bases from J, with 13 bases between.

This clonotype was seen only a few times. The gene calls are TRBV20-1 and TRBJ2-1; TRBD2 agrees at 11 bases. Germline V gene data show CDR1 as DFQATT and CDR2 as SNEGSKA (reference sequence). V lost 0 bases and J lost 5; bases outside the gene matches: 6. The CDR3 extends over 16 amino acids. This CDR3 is CSARDLLAGGNNEQFF. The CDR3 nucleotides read TGCAGTGCTAGAGATCTCCTAGCGGGGGGAAACAATGAGCAGTTCTTC.

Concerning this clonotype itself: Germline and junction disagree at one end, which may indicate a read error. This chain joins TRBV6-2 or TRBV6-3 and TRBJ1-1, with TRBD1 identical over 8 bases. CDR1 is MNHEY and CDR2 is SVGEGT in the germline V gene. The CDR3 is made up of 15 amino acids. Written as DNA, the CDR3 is TGTGCCAGCACTTACCTCGGACAGGGGAACACTGAAGCTTTCTTT. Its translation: CASTYLGQGNTEAFF.

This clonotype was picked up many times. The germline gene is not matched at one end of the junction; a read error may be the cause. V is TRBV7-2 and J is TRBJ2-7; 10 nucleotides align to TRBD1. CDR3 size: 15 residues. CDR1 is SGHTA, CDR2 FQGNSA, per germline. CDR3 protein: CASSLAGTGVYEQYF. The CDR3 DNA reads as TGTGCCAGCAGTTTAGCTGGGACAGGGGTCTACGAGCAGTACTTC.

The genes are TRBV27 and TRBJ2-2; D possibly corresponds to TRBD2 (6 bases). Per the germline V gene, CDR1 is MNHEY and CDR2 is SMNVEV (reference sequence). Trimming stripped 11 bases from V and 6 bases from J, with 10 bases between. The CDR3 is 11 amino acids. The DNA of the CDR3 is TGTGCCTGGGGGGAGGCCGGGGAGCTGTTTTTT. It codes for CAWGEAGELFF.

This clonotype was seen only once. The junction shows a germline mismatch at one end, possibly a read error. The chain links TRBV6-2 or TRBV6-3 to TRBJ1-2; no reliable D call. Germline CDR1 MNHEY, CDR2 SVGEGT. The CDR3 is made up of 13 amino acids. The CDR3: CAISYGYVGGYTF. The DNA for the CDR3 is TGTGCCATCAGTTACGGTTACGTCGGAGGCTACACCTTC.

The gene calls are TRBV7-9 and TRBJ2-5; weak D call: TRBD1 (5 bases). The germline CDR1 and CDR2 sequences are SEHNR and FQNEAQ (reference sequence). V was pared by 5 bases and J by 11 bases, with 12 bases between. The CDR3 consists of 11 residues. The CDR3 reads CASSPLQGQYF. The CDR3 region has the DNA TGTGCCAGCAGCCCTCTTCAGGGTCAGTACTTC.

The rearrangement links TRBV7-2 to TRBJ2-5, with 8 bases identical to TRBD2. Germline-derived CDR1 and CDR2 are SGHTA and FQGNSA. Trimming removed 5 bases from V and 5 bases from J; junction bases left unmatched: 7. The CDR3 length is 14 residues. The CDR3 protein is CASSPGLVGETQYF. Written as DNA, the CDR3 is TGTGCCAGCAGCCCGGGACTAGTGGGGGAGACCCAGTACTTC.

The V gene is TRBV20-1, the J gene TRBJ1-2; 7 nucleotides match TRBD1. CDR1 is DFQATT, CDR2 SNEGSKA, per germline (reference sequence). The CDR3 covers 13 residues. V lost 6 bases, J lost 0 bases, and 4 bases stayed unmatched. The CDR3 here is CSAGTASNYGYTF. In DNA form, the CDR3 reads TGCAGTGCCGGGACAGCTTCTAACTATGGCTACACCTTC.

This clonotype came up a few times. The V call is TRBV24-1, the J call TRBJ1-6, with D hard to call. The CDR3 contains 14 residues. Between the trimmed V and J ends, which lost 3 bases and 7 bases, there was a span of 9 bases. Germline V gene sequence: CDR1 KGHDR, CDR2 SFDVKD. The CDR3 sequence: CATSDGSPNSPLHF. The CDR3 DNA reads TGTGCCACCAGTGATGGATCCCCAAATTCACCCCTCCACTTT.

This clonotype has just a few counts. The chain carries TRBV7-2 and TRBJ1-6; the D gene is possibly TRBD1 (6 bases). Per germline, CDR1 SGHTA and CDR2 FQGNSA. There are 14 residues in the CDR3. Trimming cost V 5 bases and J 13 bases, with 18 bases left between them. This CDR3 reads CASSLAGRGPPLHF. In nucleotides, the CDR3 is TGTGCCAGCAGCCTTGCGGGCAGGGGTCCCCCCCTCCACTTT.

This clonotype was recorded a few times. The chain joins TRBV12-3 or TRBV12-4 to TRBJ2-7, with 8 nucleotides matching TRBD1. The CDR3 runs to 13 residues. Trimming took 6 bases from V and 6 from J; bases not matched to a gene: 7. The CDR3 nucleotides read TGTGCCAGCAGGAGGACAGGGAGGCCCGAGCAGTACTTC. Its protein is CASRRTGRPEQYF.

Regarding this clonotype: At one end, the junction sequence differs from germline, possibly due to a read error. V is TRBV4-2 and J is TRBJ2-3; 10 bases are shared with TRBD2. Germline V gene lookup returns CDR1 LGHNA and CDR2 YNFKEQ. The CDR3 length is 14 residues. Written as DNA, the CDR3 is TGTGCCATCAGCCCGGGACTAGCGCCAGATACGCAGTATTTT. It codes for CAISPGLAPDTQYF.

This chain's CDR3 is CASSNPTSVGAYEQYF. The CDR3 DNA reads TGTGCCAGCAGCAACCCCACTAGCGTGGGGGCCTACGAGCAGTACTTC. V gene TRBV7-9 combines with J gene TRBJ2-7; 7 bases map to TRBD2. Germline V CDR1 and CDR2: SEHNR, FQNEAQ (reference sequence). The CDR3 consists of 16 residues. V lost 5 bases to trimming and J lost 2 bases; unmatched junction nucleotides: 12.

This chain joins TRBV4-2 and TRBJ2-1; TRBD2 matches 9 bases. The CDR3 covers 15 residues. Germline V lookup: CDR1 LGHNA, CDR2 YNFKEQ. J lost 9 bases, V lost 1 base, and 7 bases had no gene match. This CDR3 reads CASSQVLRGGGEQFF. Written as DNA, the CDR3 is TGTGCCAGCAGCCAAGTGCTGCGGGGGGGCGGTGAGCAGTTCTTC.

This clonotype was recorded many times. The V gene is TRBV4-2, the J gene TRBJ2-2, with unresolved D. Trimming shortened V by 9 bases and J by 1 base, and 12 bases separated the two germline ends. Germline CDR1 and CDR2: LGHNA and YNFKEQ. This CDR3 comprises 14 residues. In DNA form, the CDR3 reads TGTGCCAGTATGATCTTCGGGAACACCGGGGAGCTGTTTTTT. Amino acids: CASMIFGNTGELFF.

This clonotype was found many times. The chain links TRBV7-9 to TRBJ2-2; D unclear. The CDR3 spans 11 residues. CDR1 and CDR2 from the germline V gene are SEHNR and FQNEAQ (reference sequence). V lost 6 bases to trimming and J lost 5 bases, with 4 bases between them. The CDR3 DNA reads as TGTGCCAGCAGGGAAACCGGGGAGCTGTTTTTT. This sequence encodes CASRETGELFF.

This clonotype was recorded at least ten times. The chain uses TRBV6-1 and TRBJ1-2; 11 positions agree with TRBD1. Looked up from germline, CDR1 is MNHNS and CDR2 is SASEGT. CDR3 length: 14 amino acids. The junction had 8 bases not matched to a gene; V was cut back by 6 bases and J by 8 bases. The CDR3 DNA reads TGTGCCAGCAGCTCGCCGGGACAGGGGGAGGGCTACACCTTC. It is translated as CASSSPGQGEGYTF.

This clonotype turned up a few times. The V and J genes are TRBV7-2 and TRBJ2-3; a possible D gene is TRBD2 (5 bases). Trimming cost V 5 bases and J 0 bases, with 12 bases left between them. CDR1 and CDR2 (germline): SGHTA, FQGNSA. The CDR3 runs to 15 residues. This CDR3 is CASSPTRTSTDTQYF. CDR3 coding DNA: TGTGCCAGCAGCCCTACCCGGACTAGCACAGATACGCAGTATTTT.

The CDR3 protein is CASSSWTSGGYNEQFF. The CDR3 DNA sequence: TGTGCCAGCAGTTCTTGGACTAGCGGGGGATACAATGAGCAGTTCTTC. This chain joins TRBV6-2 or TRBV6-3 and TRBJ2-1; 13 nucleotides line up with TRBD2. CDR1 and CDR2 from the germline V gene are MNHEY and SVGEGT. This CDR3 comprises 16 residues. V lost 4 bases to trimming and J lost 4 bases; unmatched junction nucleotides: 4.

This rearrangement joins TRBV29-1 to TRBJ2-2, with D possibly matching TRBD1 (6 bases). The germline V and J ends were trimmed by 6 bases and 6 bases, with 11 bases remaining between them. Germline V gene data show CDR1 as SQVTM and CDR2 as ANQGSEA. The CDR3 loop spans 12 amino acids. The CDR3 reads CSVRQVAGELFF. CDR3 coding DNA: TGCAGCGTCCGACAGGTGGCCGGGGAGCTGTTTTTT.

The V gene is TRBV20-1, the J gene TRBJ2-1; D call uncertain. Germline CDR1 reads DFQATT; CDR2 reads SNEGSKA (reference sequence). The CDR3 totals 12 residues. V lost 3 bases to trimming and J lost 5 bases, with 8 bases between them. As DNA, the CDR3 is TGCAGTGCTAGCCAAAACGACAATGAGCAGTTCTTC. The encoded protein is CSASQNDNEQFF.

CDR3 residues: CASSPPRWSPTDTQYF. CDR3 sequence (DNA): TGTGCCAGCAGTCCACCTAGGTGGTCCCCCACAGATACGCAGTATTTT. The chain is built from TRBV6-1 and TRBJ2-3; no clear D gene. CDR3 length equals 16 residues. Germline CDR1 reads MNHNS; CDR2 reads SASEGT. V gave up 5 bases and J gave up 2 bases, with 17 bases separating them.

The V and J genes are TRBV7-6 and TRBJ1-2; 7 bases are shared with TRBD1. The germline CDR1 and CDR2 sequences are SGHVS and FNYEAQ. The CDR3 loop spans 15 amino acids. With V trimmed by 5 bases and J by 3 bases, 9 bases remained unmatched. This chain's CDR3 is CASSPNRGVDYGYTF. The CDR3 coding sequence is TGTGCCAGCAGCCCAAACAGGGGTGTGGACTATGGCTACACCTTC.